Each of the 22 T cell receptor beta chains below was sequenced from the same sample in a study of blood T cell repertoires in COVID-19. The table came from immunoSEQ multiplex PCR; TCRdb's copy has only in-frame clones and leaves some out. This table holds some 100,000 clones, more than 70% found once. The specimen sequenced was peripheral blood. The origin of the receptors is a woman aged 30 to 39 with acute or convalescent COVID-19.

This chain links TRBV5-1 with TRBJ2-1; 9 bases are a match to TRBD1. The CDR3 has 14 residues. The trim removed 0 bases at V and 7 bases at J, leaving 2 bases unmatched. Germline CDR1 is SGHRS and CDR2 is YFSETQ. CDR3 region: CASSLEDRGNEQFF. CDR3 coding DNA: TGCGCCAGCAGCTTGGAGGACAGGGGTAATGAGCAGTTCTTC.

This chain connects TRBV3-1 (or the pseudogene TRBV3-2) to TRBJ1-1, with D possibly being TRBD1 (5 bases). Trimming took off 4 bases at V and 1 base at J, with 19 bases between the two ends. CDR1 is LGHDT and CDR2 is YNNKEL in the germline V gene (reference sequence). The CDR3 has 17 residues. CDR3 nucleotides: TGTGCCAGCAGCCCTGCCCGGGACTCCAAGCAGAACACTGAAGCTTTCTTT. Protein sequence: CASSPARDSKQNTEAFF.

V is TRBV5-4 and J is TRBJ2-7; TRBD1 matches 7 bases. The trim removed 1 base at V and 7 bases at J, leaving 11 bases unmatched. Germline CDR1 is SGHNT and CDR2 is YYREEE (reference sequence). The CDR3 runs 15 residues. CDR3 in amino acids: CASSLYLGQRDEQYF. CDR3 nucleotides: TGTGCCAGCAGCTTGTATTTGGGACAGAGGGATGAGCAGTACTTC.

To note about this clone: Mismatch with germline at one junction end may stem from a read error. The chain employs TRBV10-3 and TRBJ2-7, with TRBD1 as a possible D gene (6 bases). This CDR3 has 11 residues. Germline V gene sequence: CDR1 ENHRY, CDR2 SYGVKD. The CDR3 spells CAISATDRPIF. CDR3 bases: TGTGCCATCAGCGCGACGGACAGACCAATCTTC.

The gene calls are TRBV5-6 and TRBJ2-3; 12 nucleotides line up with TRBD1. Trimming took 0 bases from V and 6 from J; bases not matched to a gene: 8. The germline V gene has CDR1 SGHDT and CDR2 YYEEEE. CDR3 length equals 17 residues. CDR3 sequence: CASSLAGDRGRRDTQYF. The CDR3 coding sequence is TGTGCCAGCAGCTTGGCCGGGGACAGGGGGCGGCGGGATACGCAGTATTTT.

The chain links TRBV29-1 to TRBJ1-4, with TRBD1 as a possible D gene (6 bases). The germline CDR1 and CDR2 sequences are SQVTM and ANQGSEA. CDR3 size: 13 residues. V lost 4 bases and J 8 bases, leaving 14 bases between the germline ends. The CDR3 sequence is CSVAWARGEKLFF. The DNA of the CDR3 is TGCAGCGTTGCTTGGGCCAGGGGCGAAAAACTGTTTTTT.

This clone was observed once. This chain uses TRBV7-2 with TRBJ2-2; possibly TRBD1 for D (5 bases). This CDR3 comprises 15 residues. V gave up 2 bases and J gave up 4 bases, with 11 bases separating them. Germline V CDR1 and CDR2: SGHTA, FQGNSA. CDR3 coding DNA: TGTGCCAGCAGCTTACTTCCAGGGCTCACCGGGGAGCTGTTTTTT. Translating it yields CASSLLPGLTGELFF.

V gene TRBV13 combines with J gene TRBJ2-1, with 8 bases that match TRBD2. CDR1 and CDR2 from the germline V gene are PRHDT and FYEKMQ (reference sequence). V was clipped by 2 bases and J by 10 bases; unmatched bases: 16. The CDR3 has 17 residues. The CDR3: CASSLRERGMHPGEQFF. DNA for the CDR3: TGTGCCAGCAGCTTAAGGGAGCGGGGGATGCACCCCGGGGAGCAGTTCTTC.

V usage is TRBV9 and J usage is TRBJ2-7; 7 nucleotides agree with TRBD2. CDR3 length equals 14 residues. The J segment lost 4 bases and the V segment lost 2 bases, leaving 6 bases of the junction unmatched. Germline CDR1 reads SGDLS; CDR2 reads YYNGEE. The CDR3 region is CASSVASGVYEQYF. In DNA form, the CDR3 reads TGTGCCAGCAGCGTTGCTAGCGGTGTGTACGAGCAGTACTTC.

The rearrangement links TRBV5-1 to TRBJ2-3, with no clear D. The germline V gene encodes CDR1 SGHRS and CDR2 YFSETQ. V was cut by 0 bases and J by 6 bases, with 17 bases left in between. The CDR3 loop spans 16 amino acids. The CDR3 DNA reads TGCGCCAGCAGCTTGGCTGGCTCACGAATTGCCGATACGCAGTATTTT. It translates to CASSLAGSRIADTQYF.

The CDR3, as DNA: TGTGCCACCAGTGATCTACTAGGACAGGGTGGGAGAGAGACCCAGTACTTC. As protein: CATSDLLGQGGRETQYF. The chain links TRBV24-1 to TRBJ2-5; 8 bases fit TRBD1. The CDR3 consists of 17 residues. The J segment lost 4 bases and the V segment lost 3 bases, leaving 12 bases of the junction unmatched. Germline V CDR1 and CDR2: KGHDR, SFDVKD.

This clone was seen more than once but under ten times. The chain couples TRBV4-1 to TRBJ1-2; 12 nucleotides match TRBD1. The V gene end was trimmed by 0 bases and the J gene end by 5 bases; junction bases not matched to a gene: 7. The germline V gene has CDR1 MGHRA and CDR2 YSYEKL. There are 17 residues in the CDR3. CDR3 bases: TGCGCCAGCAGCCAAGACGGGGGGACAGGGGGCCGGTATGGCTACACCTTC. Amino acids: CASSQDGGTGGRYGYTF.

The rearrangement uses TRBV7-9 and TRBJ1-1; D gene ambiguous. Germline assignment: CDR1 SEHNR and CDR2 FQNEAQ (reference sequence). There are 14 residues in the CDR3. With 5 bases removed from V and 5 bases from J, the gap between germline ends came to 15 bases. CDR3 in DNA: TGTGCCAGCAGCCCACAATATGGAGGGACTGAAGCTTTCTTT. Protein: CASSPQYGGTEAFF.

This sequence joins TRBV7-6 and TRBJ2-5; 8 bases map to TRBD2. The trim removed 3 bases at V and 1 base at J, leaving 4 bases unmatched. The CDR3 runs to 15 residues. CDR1 SGHVS and CDR2 FNYEAQ come from the germline V gene. CDR3 amino acids: CASSFSGAPQETQYF. CDR3 DNA sequence: TGTGCCAGCAGCTTTAGCGGGGCTCCCCAAGAGACCCAGTACTTC.

The chain links TRBV30 to TRBJ2-7; tentative D call: TRBD1 (6 bases). The CDR3 is made up of 13 amino acids. V was pared by 7 bases and J by 2 bases, with 15 bases between. Germline lookup yields CDR1 GTSNPN and CDR2 SVGIG (reference sequence). CDR3 bases: TGTGCCTTTTCACAGGGTCCGACCTACGAGCAGTACTTC. It translates to CAFSQGPTYEQYF.

The gene calls are TRBV15 and TRBJ1-2; D gene unclear. Per the germline V gene, CDR1 is LNHNV and CDR2 is YYDKDF (reference sequence). This CDR3 has 15 amino acids. The V gene lost 0 bases and the J gene lost 4 bases, with 12 bases spanning the gap. The CDR3 DNA is TGTGCCACCAGCAGAGATCTTAACGAGGCCTATGGCTACACCTTC. Translated: CATSRDLNEAYGYTF. Full variable domain (remainder filled in from reference TRBV15 and TRBJ1-2): DAMVIQNPRYQVTQFGKPVTLSCSQTLNHNVMYWYQQKSSQAPKLLFHYYDKDFNNEADTPDNFQSRRPNTSFCFLDIRSPGLGDTAMYLCATSRDLNEAYGYTFGSGTRLTVV.

The chain employs TRBV3-1 (or the pseudogene TRBV3-2) and TRBJ2-3, with D tentatively TRBD2 (6 bases). CDR1 and CDR2 (germline): LGHDT, YNNKEL (reference sequence). CDR3 length equals 17 residues. Trimming cost V 1 base and J 4 bases, with 18 bases left between them. CDR3 sequence: CASSQVLAGNLPDTQYF. The CDR3 DNA follows: TGTGCCAGCAGCCAAGTCCTCGCGGGGAATCTTCCAGATACGCAGTATTTT.

V and J are TRBV20-1 and TRBJ1-2, with D maybe TRBD1 (6 bases). Between the trimmed V and J ends, which lost 3 bases and 7 bases, there was a span of 9 bases. The CDR3 has 11 residues. Germline assignment: CDR1 DFQATT and CDR2 SNEGSKA (reference sequence). CDR3 bases: TGCAGTGCTAGCGGGGGGGCTGGCTACACCTTC. It specifies CSASGGAGYTF.

The chain combines TRBV18 with TRBJ1-6; TRBD1 agrees at 7 bases. Germline V gene sequence: CDR1 KGHSH, CDR2 LQKENI. The CDR3 is made up of 15 amino acids. With 4 bases clipped from V and 5 bases from J, the junction kept 5 bases outside the gene matches. CDR3 sequence (DNA): TGTGCCAGCTCACTCGGGACAGCTGATAATTCACCCCTCCACTTT. It is translated as CASSLGTADNSPLHF.

The chain carries TRBV2 and TRBJ2-2; no definite D call. The CDR3 has 14 residues. CDR1 is SNHLY and CDR2 is FYNNEI in the germline V gene. With 0 bases removed from V and 2 bases from J, the gap between germline ends came to 4 bases. The CDR3 nucleotides are TGTGCCAGCAGTGAAGCGCGAAACACCGGGGAGCTGTTTTTT. It translates to CASSEARNTGELFF.

The chain recombines TRBV27 with TRBJ1-2; perhaps TRBD1 as D (6 bases). This CDR3 has 13 amino acids. V was pared by 6 bases and J by 6 bases, with 14 bases between. Germline V CDR1 and CDR2: MNHEY, SMNVEV (reference sequence). The CDR3 nucleotides read TGTGCCAGCAGCGCGGACAGCGGCCATGGCTACACCTTC. Encoded protein: CASSADSGHGYTF.

This chain links TRBV2 with TRBJ1-5; TRBD1 might be the D (6 bases). The CDR3 consists of 13 residues. Germline-derived CDR1 and CDR2 are SNHLY and FYNNEI. V was clipped by 3 bases and J by 5 bases, with 8 bases between them. CDR3 nucleotide sequence: TGTGCCAGCAGTGAGGACAGATATCAGCCCCAGCATTTT. This sequence encodes CASSEDRYQPQHF.